The 16 T cell receptor beta chains given below trace back to one sample, sequenced in a study of T cells expressing NK-cell markers. TCRdb re-called the 5' RACE reads and shows each CDR3 protein once, DNA omitted. In all, the sample yields 150,000 or so distinct CDR3 sequences. The sample consisted of blood T cells: a sorted CD56 or NKG2C T cell subset, CD4+ or CD8+ T cells, or bulk PBMC T cells (not recorded which). Every receptor here comes from a woman between 18 and 70 years old in good health.

The V and J genes are TRBV20-1 and TRBJ2-1; without DNA, the TCRdb call of TRBD1 cannot be checked. Germline assignment: CDR1 DFQATT and CDR2 SNEGSKA (reference sequence). This CDR3 is built from 14 residues. The CDR3: CSAPRDREGFEQFF.

The chain employs TRBV5-1 and TRBJ2-1. The germline V gene encodes CDR1 SGHRS and CDR2 YFSETQ. This CDR3 region has 17 residues. The CDR3 protein is CASSLGMADSSYNEQFF.

V and J are TRBV7-9 and TRBJ2-1. Looked up from germline, CDR1 is SEHNR and CDR2 is FQNEAQ (reference sequence). This CDR3 has 13 amino acids. This CDR3 reads CASSLEGSERWFF. Using reference TRBV7-9 and TRBJ2-1 for the parts outside the CDR3, the full variable domain is DTGVSQNPRHKITKRGQNVTFRCDPISEHNRLYWYRQTLGQGPEFLTYFQNEAQLEKSRLLSDRFSAERPKGSFSTLEIQRTEQGDSAMYLCASSLEGSERWFFGPGTRLTVL.

The V and J genes are TRBV9 and TRBJ2-5; no DNA is available, so the TRBD2 call from TCRdb remains unchecked. This CDR3 comprises 14 residues. CDR1 and CDR2 (germline): SGDLS, YYNGEE. CDR3: CASTSGGMEETQYF.

The chain joins TRBV7-6 to TRBJ2-2; TCRdb picks TRBD1, but there is no DNA to check that call. Germline V gene sequence: CDR1 SGHVS, CDR2 FNYEAQ. CDR3 size: 14 residues. CDR3 residues: CASRPLQGRWELFF.

This sequence joins TRBV7-3 and TRBJ1-6; checking the TCRdb D call of TRBD1 is not possible without DNA. This CDR3 contains 15 residues. Germline loops: CDR1 SGHTA, CDR2 FQGTGA. This CDR3 is CASSSSGTGTSPLHF.

The rearrangement links TRBV5-6 to TRBJ2-7. CDR3 length equals 14 residues. Germline-derived CDR1 and CDR2 are SGHDT and YYEEEE. CDR3 loop: CASSLSSPSYEQYF. Combining the CDR3 with reference TRBV5-6 and TRBJ2-7 gives the whole variable domain DAGVTQSPTHLIKTRGQQVTLRCSPKSGHDTVSWYQQALGQGPQFIFQYYEEEERQRGNFPDRFSGHQFPNYSSELNVNALLLGDSALYLCASSLSSPSYEQYFGPGTRLTVT.

The genes are TRBV18 and TRBJ2-5; without DNA, the TCRdb call of TRBD1 cannot be checked. The CDR3 consists of 16 residues. The germline gives CDR1 KGHSH, CDR2 LQKENI. CDR3 residues: CASSPLWTADQETQYF.

J is TRBJ1-2 and V is TRBV7-6. CDR3 length: 16 amino acids. CDR1 and CDR2 from the germline V gene are SGHVS and FNYEAQ. The CDR3 loop reads CASSLGGSQPIYGYTF.

The chain links TRBV4-1 to TRBJ1-4; checking the TCRdb D call of TRBD1 is not possible without DNA. This CDR3 has 14 residues. Germline loops: CDR1 MGHRA, CDR2 YSYEKL. Here the CDR3 reads CASSLTGINEKLFF.

The rearrangement links TRBV20-1 to TRBJ2-5; TCRdb's D gene call, TRBD2, goes unchecked for lack of DNA. The CDR3 extends over 15 amino acids. Per germline, CDR1 DFQATT and CDR2 SNEGSKA (reference sequence). The CDR3 protein is CSARKLSGSQETQYF.

CDR3: CAIQIISGGGNEQFF. The chain combines TRBV6-1 with TRBJ2-1; TCRdb indicates TRBD1, and absent DNA this call remains unverified. CDR1 MNHNS and CDR2 SASEGT come from the germline V gene. This CDR3 comprises 15 residues.

The chain employs TRBV6-2 or TRBV6-3 and TRBJ1-1; TCRdb's D call, TRBD1, is unchecked because there is no DNA. CDR1 MNHEY and CDR2 SVGEGT come from the germline V gene. CDR3 length: 14 residues. CDR3 in amino acids: CASRTPQGYTEAFF.

V gene TRBV7-2 combines with J gene TRBJ2-3; TCRdb returns TRBD1, unconfirmable since there is no DNA. The CDR3 totals 13 residues. Germline V CDR1 and CDR2: SGHTA, FQGNSA. The CDR3 loop reads CASRDRVTDTQYF.

The chain recombines TRBV7-3 with TRBJ2-3; absent DNA, TCRdb's TRBD2 call cannot be checked. CDR1 is SGHTA, CDR2 FQGTGA, per germline. The CDR3 is 18 amino acids. This chain's CDR3 is CASSLSPASGGSTDTQYF.

This rearrangement joins TRBV5-1 to TRBJ1-1. Germline values: CDR1 SGHRS, CDR2 YFSETQ. This CDR3 region has 16 residues. This CDR3 reads CASSLGLTREGTEAFF.